In this sample, the clone carrying this T cell receptor beta chain turned up many times. The data are from a study of regulatory T cells in long-lasting Graves disease. TCR beta libraries were built with iRepertoire HTBI primers and Arm-PCR of CDR3 regions. TCRdb passed the multiplex PCR reads through MiXCR, listing each CDR3 protein once. The sample has 650,000 to 700,000 distinct CDR3 sequences, around 30% seen once. Noted time point: persistent/refractory GD, antithyroid drugs over 5 years with positive TRAb. RNA isolated from PBMCs was used to make the TCR library. This receptor was identified in a female donor with Graves disease. Sequencing used peripheral blood mononuclear cells (PBMCs), obtained when the disease was refractory, from a patient treated with antithyroid drugs.

For the CDR3, the DNA is TGTGCCAGCGGCTTTTCCGGGACGGGCCCCTACGAGCAGTACTTC. Amino acids: CASGFSGTGPYEQYF. The J gene is TRBJ2-7, the V gene TRBV6-2 or TRBV6-3; D possibly matches TRBD1 or TRBD2 (5 bases each). In germline, CDR1 is MNHEY, CDR2 SVGEGT. This CDR3 has 15 amino acids. Trimming pared 8 bases from V and 2 bases from J, leaving 19 bases between.